The 20 T cell receptor beta chains below come from one sample, sequenced in a study of T cells in Graves' hyperthyroidism and ophthalmopathy. It was RNA transcripts that yielded the amplified TCR beta CDR3 regions. The TCR CDR3 first-round RT-PCR relied on the HTBI primer set. TCRdb reprocessed the multiplex PCR reads via MiXCR and lists one record per CDR3 protein. Of roughly 630,000 distinct CDR3 sequences listed, around a sixth are singletons. Sequenced material: blood. These receptors were collected from a woman in her 30s with Graves' hyperthyroidism.

The chain recombines TRBV20-1 with TRBJ1-2; D is possibly TRBD1 (6 bases). In germline, CDR1 is DFQATT, CDR2 SNEGSKA (reference sequence). The CDR3 loop spans 14 amino acids. V gave up 3 bases and J gave up 4 bases, with 15 bases separating them. In nucleotides, the CDR3 is TGCAGTGCTAGCCACGAGGGGGGTTTCTATGGCTACACCTTC. It translates to CSASHEGGFYGYTF.

This clonotype was recorded at least ten times. This chain uses TRBV6-1 with TRBJ2-3, with 12 positions matching TRBD2. The germline V gene has CDR1 MNHNS and CDR2 SASEGT. CDR3 length equals 15 residues. V was clipped by 7 bases and J by 8 bases; unmatched bases: 10. The CDR3, as DNA: TGTGCCAGCACCGATGGACTAGCGGGATCGGGTACGCAGTATTTT. This sequence encodes CASTDGLAGSGTQYF.

This clonotype was counted many times. This chain uses TRBV20-1 with TRBJ2-7; a weak D match, TRBD2 (5 bases). Germline lookup yields CDR1 DFQATT and CDR2 SNEGSKA (reference sequence). CDR3 size: 13 residues. V was cut by 3 bases and J by 0 bases, with 9 bases left in between. The CDR3 bases are TGCAGTGCTAGTCGGGGTTCCTCCTACGAGCAGTACTTC. Translation gives CSASRGSSYEQYF.

The sample holds many counts of this clonotype. In DNA, the CDR3 is TGTGCCAGCAGTTTAGCGTCGGGACAGGGGGCGCGTAATGAGCAGTTCTTC. It specifies CASSLASGQGARNEQFF. The chain combines TRBV12-3 or TRBV12-4 with TRBJ2-1; 12 nucleotides match TRBD1. CDR3 length equals 17 residues. The J segment lost 7 bases and the V segment lost 0 bases, leaving 7 bases of the junction unmatched.

This clonotype has more than one count but fewer than ten. J is TRBJ2-1 and V is TRBV7-6; the match to TRBD2 covers 11 bases. After removal of 1 base from V and 8 bases from J, the junction contained 4 bases not matched to a gene. CDR1 SGHVS and CDR2 FNYEAQ come from the germline V gene. This CDR3 is built from 15 residues. For the CDR3, the DNA is TGTGCCAGCAGCTTAGGAACTAGCGGGAGCCATGAGCAGTTCTTC. Protein product: CASSLGTSGSHEQFF. Complete variable domain (other parts from reference TRBV7-6 and TRBJ2-1): GAGVSQSPRYKVTKRGQDVALRCDPISGHVSLYWYRQALGQGPEFLTYFNYEAQQDKSGLPNDRFSAERPEGSISTLTIQRTEQRDSAMYRCASSLGTSGSHEQFFGPGTRLTVL.

The chain employs TRBV4-1 and TRBJ1-2; 7 positions agree with TRBD1. Germline CDR1 reads MGHRA; CDR2 reads YSYEKL. The ends lost 4 bases at V and 4 bases at J; junction bases unmatched: 6. The CDR3 runs to 14 residues. The CDR3 protein is CASSRTGEGYGYTF. The CDR3 nucleotides read TGCGCCAGCAGCCGTACAGGGGAGGGCTATGGCTACACCTTC.

This chain connects TRBV10-3 to TRBJ2-7; 8 nucleotides align to TRBD2. The CDR3 is 13 residues long. V dropped 8 bases and J dropped 3; count of bases not matched to a gene: 6. In germline, CDR1 is ENHRY, CDR2 SYGVKD. CDR3 sequence (DNA): TGTGCCATCGGGAGCGGGAGTGTCTACGAGCAGTACTTC. This gives the protein CAIGSGSVYEQYF.

The V gene is TRBV19, the J gene TRBJ2-7; D remains ambiguous. The V end was cut by 3 bases, the J end by 2 bases, with 8 bases between. This CDR3 has 13 amino acids. Germline V gene data show CDR1 as LNHDA and CDR2 as SQIVND (reference sequence). Written as DNA, the CDR3 is TGTGCCAGTAGTATTGGGCCGGCCTACGAGCAGTACTTC. Its translation: CASSIGPAYEQYF.

This clonotype has only a few counts. V gene TRBV4-1 combines with J gene TRBJ1-5; no clear D gene. The ends were cut back, 1 base at V and 3 bases at J, with 4 bases in the middle. Germline CDR1 is MGHRA and CDR2 is YSYEKL. This CDR3 contains 13 residues. CDR3 sequence reads: CASSQGHNQPQHF. The CDR3 nucleotides read TGCGCCAGCAGCCAAGGCCACAATCAGCCCCAGCATTTT.

This clonotype appeared a few times. This chain connects TRBV19 to TRBJ2-1, with 7 bases fitting TRBD1. Trimming at V came to 6 bases and at J to 8 bases, leaving 13 bases not matched to a gene. CDR1 is LNHDA and CDR2 is SQIVND in the germline V gene (reference sequence). The CDR3 has 15 residues. The CDR3 DNA reads as TGTGCCAGTAGCCGAGGGGGCGTCGGGCTCGATGAGCAGTTCTTC. Translated, it gives CASSRGGVGLDEQFF.

At least ten counts were recorded for this clonotype. The chain couples TRBV6-6 to TRBJ1-4, with TRBD1 as a possible D gene (6 bases). CDR1 MNHNY and CDR2 SVGAGI come from the germline V gene (reference sequence). This CDR3 region has 15 residues. V was trimmed by 1 base and J by 4 bases, leaving 10 bases between them. CDR3 DNA sequence: TGTGCCAGCAGTTACTTAGGACAGCTTAATGAAAAACTGTTTTTT. Translated: CASSYLGQLNEKLFF.

With regard to this clonotype: Mismatch with germline at one junction end may stem from a read error. For the CDR3, the DNA is TGTGCCAGCAGTTTCTCGGCAACTAATGGAAAACTGTTTTTT. Protein: CASSFSATNGKLFF. V gene TRBV12-3 or TRBV12-4 combines with J gene TRBJ1-4; D uncertain. CDR3 length: 14 amino acids.

This clonotype was detected many times. V gene TRBV7-8 combines with J gene TRBJ2-7, with D unclear. Per germline, CDR1 SGHVS and CDR2 FQNEAQ. V dropped 1 base and J dropped 2 bases, with 24 bases sitting between them. This CDR3 contains 19 residues. The CDR3 nucleotides are TGTGCCAGCAGCTTAGTGTCCGGGTTCGGTGGCAGGATTGCCTACGAGCAGTACTTC. As protein: CASSLVSGFGGRIAYEQYF.

The CDR3 DNA is TGTGCCAGTAGTCAAAATAGTGAACATGAGCAGTTCTTC. It codes for CASSQNSEHEQFF. J is TRBJ2-1 and V is TRBV19; D remains unclear. The V gene's germline CDR1 is LNHDA and CDR2 SQIVND (reference sequence). The CDR3 consists of 13 residues. Deletions cut 5 bases from V and 8 bases from J, with 13 bases between.

This clonotype was detected many times. This chain connects TRBV13 to TRBJ2-2; D is unresolved. The germline V gene encodes CDR1 PRHDT and CDR2 FYEKMQ (reference sequence). V gave up 5 bases and J gave up 4 bases, with 14 bases separating them. This CDR3 has 15 residues. CDR3 DNA sequence: TGTGCCAGCAGCATTAATGACTGGAGCACCGGGGAGCTGTTTTTT. Translation: CASSINDWSTGELFF.

This clonotype has more than one count but fewer than ten. This chain links TRBV10-3 with TRBJ1-1; 8 positions agree with TRBD1. The CDR3 has 15 residues. From germline, CDR1 is ENHRY and CDR2 SYGVKD. V dropped 0 bases and J dropped 5; count of bases not matched to a gene: 5. CDR3 sequence: CAISESGRGQTEAFF. The CDR3 DNA reads TGTGCCATCAGTGAGTCGGGCAGGGGGCAGACTGAAGCTTTCTTT.

This clonotype was counted at least ten times. V is TRBV2 and J is TRBJ2-3; D may be TRBD1 (6 bases). The V end was cut by 7 bases, the J end by 0 bases, with 23 bases between. The CDR3 covers 18 residues. Germline-derived CDR1 and CDR2 are SNHLY and FYNNEI. The CDR3 nucleotides are TGTGCCAGCAAATGGATAGAACAGGGAAGGGGAAGCACAGATACGCAGTATTTT. It codes for CASKWIEQGRGSTDTQYF.

Of note for this clonotype: A single base separates this from a much larger clone, so it may be a read error. The chain is built from TRBV20-1 and TRBJ1-4; D not resolved. There are 15 residues in the CDR3. Deletions cut 1 base from V and 0 bases from J, with 9 bases between. Germline V lookup: CDR1 DFQATT, CDR2 SNEGSKA (reference sequence). CDR3: CSARAFGPTNEKLFF. The DNA of the CDR3 is TGCAGTGCTAGAGCCTTTGGACCAACTAATGAAAAACTGTTTTTT.

This clonotype was detected only a few times. This chain uses TRBV4-1 with TRBJ2-5; D call uncertain. The ends were cut back, 1 base at V and 5 bases at J, with 8 bases in the middle. The CDR3 totals 13 residues. Germline V gene data show CDR1 as MGHRA and CDR2 as YSYEKL. The CDR3 protein is CASSQGVRETQYF. The CDR3, as DNA: TGCGCCAGCAGCCAAGGGGTTCGGGAGACCCAGTACTTC.

This clonotype was observed at least ten times. V gene TRBV11-2 combines with J gene TRBJ2-7; 8 nucleotides align to TRBD1. This CDR3 is built from 17 residues. The V gene's germline CDR1 is SGHAT and CDR2 FQNNGV. V gave up 0 bases and J gave up 2 bases; unmatched junction bases: 9. The CDR3 DNA is TGTGCCAGCAGCTTAGATCGGGATGGGACAGGAACCTACGAGCAGTACTTC. Translating it yields CASSLDRDGTGTYEQYF.